This T cell receptor (beta chain) was recorded in a study of blood T cell repertoires in COVID-19. Overall study context: In each case, the material was cDNA or gDNA derived from T cells, B-cell-depleted T cells, or PBMCs.

Sequencing was performed with immunoSEQ multiplex PCR; in TCRdb, only in-frame clones are kept and a portion is missing. Of 80,000 to 95,000 clones listed, 91% were seen once; the top ten hold around 2%. The germline CDR1 and CDR2 sequences are MNHEY and SVGAGI. V was cut by 9 bases and J by 8 bases, with 8 bases left in between. This CDR3 region has 10 residues. This TCR derives from a human donor with active COVID-19. The donor label of this sample is uncertain. The sequencing sample was made of peripheral blood. This rearrangement joins TRBV6-5 to TRBJ1-3; D is possibly TRBD1 (6 bases). CDR3 region: CASYRDTIYF. The CDR3 coding sequence is TGTGCCAGTTACAGGGACACCATATATTTT.